The sample holds a few counts of the clone carrying this TCR beta chain. As yet, its antigen is unknown. Prepared TCR beta cDNA libraries contained unique molecular identifiers. T cells numbering roughly 1 to 10 million yielded roughly 0.5 million cDNA molecules. TCRdb recomputed calls from the PCR reads with MiXCR, one row per CDR3 protein. This table has about 200,000 distinct CDR3 sequences, approximately 30% appearing once. These data are taken from a study of post-analysis software for immune sequencing data. Points from the study as a whole: Patients showed TRBV5-6, TRBV5-1 and TRBV20-1 among five TRBV segments more frequent than in controls.

J gave up 7 bases and V 5 bases, and 20 bases lay outside the gene matches. Germline V gives CDR1 LNHDA, CDR2 SQIVND (reference sequence). The CDR3 loop spans 17 amino acids. This chain uses TRBV19 with TRBJ2-7; 7 positions agree with TRBD2. The sequence was collected from a girl under 18 with multiple sclerosis. Sequenced: blood. CDR3 sequence: CASSALATDPYLTEQYF. CDR3 bases: TGTGCCAGTAGTGCACTAGCGACCGACCCTTACCTTACTGAGCAGTACTTC. Looking up the rest from reference TRBV19 and TRBJ2-7 gives the full variable domain: DGGITQSPKYLFRKEGQNVTLSCEQNLNHDAMYWYRQDPGQGLRLIYYSQIVNDFQKGDIAEGYSVSREKKESFPLTVTSAQKNPTAFYLCASSALATDPYLTEQYFGPGTRLTVT.